A selection of T cell receptor beta chains follows, all from one sample in a study of T cell responses to AZD1222 COVID-19 vaccine. Some clones are missing from TCRdb's copy, which holds only in-frame ones; the method was immunoSEQ multiplex PCR. The sample lists approximately 160,000 clones; 75% to 95% were seen once. The input for sequencing was peripheral blood, taken on day 0 of AZD1222 vaccination. Receptor source: an adult in good health. Both conserved end residues are part of each CDR3. A D gene is named only where the DNA matches it firmly. Some rows mark clone size as missing; the rest say once, few, many or name a class of expanded clone.

J gene: TRBJ1-1
V gene: TRBV7-9
clone size: NA
D gene: TRBD1
CDR3 protein: CASSLARGKGNTEAFF
CDR3 DNA: TGTGCCAGCAGCTTGGCCAGGGGGAAGGGGAACACTGAAGCTTTCTTT

J gene: TRBJ1-1
V gene: TRBV5-1
clone size: NA
D gene: TRBD1
CDR3 protein: CASSSYRQGWTEAFF
CDR3 DNA: TGCGCCAGCAGCTCATACCGACAGGGGTGGACTGAAGCTTTCTTT

J gene: TRBJ1-2
V gene: TRBV7-3
clone size: NA
D gene: TRBD1
CDR3 protein: CASSPAGQADYGYTF
CDR3 DNA: TGTGCCAGCAGCCCGGCCGGACAGGCCGACTATGGCTACACCTTC

J gene: TRBJ2-3
V gene: TRBV6-5
clone size: NA
D gene: NA
CDR3 protein: CASSWGDTDTQYF
CDR3 DNA: TGTGCCAGCAGTTGGGGGGACACAGATACGCAGTATTTT

J gene: TRBJ1-1
V gene: TRBV6-5
clone size: once
D gene: NA
CDR3 protein: CASTLDKLNTEAFF
CDR3 DNA: TGTGCCAGCACCCTGGACAAATTAAACACTGAAGCTTTCTTT

J gene: TRBJ1-1
V gene: TRBV5-1
clone size: NA
D gene: NA
CDR3 protein: CASSEGQYTEAFF
CDR3 DNA: TGCGCCAGCAGCGAAGGACAGTACACTGAAGCTTTCTTT

J gene: TRBJ2-1
V gene: TRBV5-1
clone size: once
D gene: NA
CDR3 protein: CASSADGGYNEQFF
CDR3 DNA: TGCGCCAGCAGCGCCGACGGCGGGTACAATGAGCAGTTCTTC

J gene: TRBJ2-7
V gene: TRBV11-2
clone size: few
D gene: TRBD1
CDR3 protein: CASSHEPGGEQYF
CDR3 DNA: TGTGCCAGCAGCCACGAGCCAGGGGGCGAGCAGTACTTC

J gene: TRBJ1-1
V gene: TRBV6-4
clone size: NA
D gene: NA
CDR3 protein: CASSESRGTEAFF
CDR3 DNA: TGTGCCAGCAGTGAGAGCAGGGGTACTGAAGCTTTCTTT

J gene: TRBJ2-5
V gene: TRBV29-1
clone size: NA
D gene: NA
CDR3 protein: CSVEKSVQETQYF
CDR3 DNA: TGCAGCGTTGAAAAGAGCGTACAAGAGACCCAGTACTTC

J gene: TRBJ1-1
V gene: TRBV6-2/TRBV6-3
clone size: NA
D gene: TRBD1
CDR3 protein: CASSYSTGGGVTEAFF
CDR3 DNA: TGTGCCAGCAGTTACTCGACAGGGGGGGGTGTTACTGAAGCTTTCTTT

J gene: TRBJ1-1
V gene: TRBV30
clone size: NA
D gene: NA
CDR3 protein: CAWKRGNTEAFF
CDR3 DNA: TGTGCCTGGAAGAGGGGGAACACTGAAGCTTTCTTT

J gene: TRBJ2-3
V gene: TRBV7-6
clone size: NA
D gene: TRBD2
CDR3 protein: CASSQRDPTDTQYF
CDR3 DNA: TGTGCCAGCAGCCAGCGGGACCCAACAGATACGCAGTATTTT

J gene: TRBJ2-5
V gene: TRBV4-3
clone size: NA
D gene: TRBD1
CDR3 protein: CASSQKLTGESETQYF
CDR3 DNA: TGCGCCAGCAGCCAAAAGTTGACAGGGGAGTCAGAGACCCAGTACTTC

J gene: TRBJ2-7
V gene: TRBV5-4
clone size: NA
D gene: NA
CDR3 protein: CASSLGQPGEQYF
CDR3 DNA: TGTGCCAGCAGCTTGGGACAGCCTGGCGAGCAGTACTTC

J gene: TRBJ1-2
V gene: TRBV7-9
clone size: NA
D gene: TRBD1
CDR3 protein: CASSFQGANYGYTF
CDR3 DNA: TGTGCCAGCAGCTTCCAGGGGGCCAACTATGGCTACACCTTC

J gene: TRBJ2-6
V gene: TRBV2
clone size: NA
D gene: TRBD2
CDR3 protein: CASSDRGAGANVLTF
CDR3 DNA: TGTGCCAGCAGTGACCGGGGGGCTGGGGCCAACGTCCTGACTTTC

J gene: TRBJ2-1
V gene: TRBV7-9
clone size: NA
D gene: NA
CDR3 protein: CASSPPDYNEQFF
CDR3 DNA: TGTGCCAGCAGCCCCCCAGATTATAATGAGCAGTTCTTC

J gene: TRBJ1-2
V gene: TRBV7-3
clone size: NA
D gene: NA
CDR3 protein: CASSLMASGDYGYTF
CDR3 DNA: TGTGCCAGCAGCTTAATGGCATCAGGGGACTATGGCTACACCTTC

J gene: TRBJ2-5
V gene: TRBV6-1
clone size: NA
D gene: NA
CDR3 protein: CASSEVSQGQTQYF
CDR3 DNA: TGTGCCAGCAGTGAAGTTTCCCAGGGACAGACCCAGTACTTC

J gene: TRBJ1-1
V gene: TRBV2
clone size: NA
D gene: NA
CDR3 protein: CASSDNMNTEAFF
CDR3 DNA: TGTGCCAGCAGTGACAACATGAACACTGAAGCTTTCTTT

J gene: TRBJ1-6
V gene: TRBV7-9
clone size: NA
D gene: NA
CDR3 protein: CASSPSSSGGSPLHF
CDR3 DNA: TGTGCCAGCAGCCCATCTTCCTCCGGGGGCTCACCCCTCCACTTT

J gene: TRBJ1-1
V gene: TRBV2
clone size: NA
D gene: NA
CDR3 protein: CASSDLGESEAFF
CDR3 DNA: TGTGCCAGCAGTGACCTGGGGGAATCTGAAGCTTTCTTT

J gene: TRBJ2-1
V gene: TRBV6-4
clone size: NA
D gene: NA
CDR3 protein: CASSNERGGYNEQFF
CDR3 DNA: TGTGCCAGCAGTAACGAACGGGGTGGGTACAATGAGCAGTTCTTC

J gene: TRBJ1-1
V gene: TRBV12-3/TRBV12-4
clone size: NA
D gene: NA
CDR3 protein: CASSLGSNTEAFF
CDR3 DNA: TGTGCCAGCAGTCTAGGCTCGAACACTGAAGCTTTCTTT

J gene: TRBJ1-1
V gene: TRBV30
clone size: NA
D gene: NA
CDR3 protein: CAWSLRTRGTEAFF
CDR3 DNA: TGTGCCTGGAGTCTCCGGACCCGAGGGACTGAAGCTTTCTTT

J gene: TRBJ1-3
V gene: TRBV6-5
clone size: NA
D gene: NA
CDR3 protein: CASSQGLSGNTIYF
CDR3 DNA: TGTGCCAGCAGTCAGGGTTTATCTGGAAACACCATATATTTT

J gene: TRBJ2-3
V gene: TRBV5-5
clone size: NA
D gene: NA
CDR3 protein: CASSWGHRVDTQYF
CDR3 DNA: TGTGCCAGCAGCTGGGGCCACCGGGTAGATACGCAGTATTTT

J gene: TRBJ1-4
V gene: TRBV7-2
clone size: NA
D gene: TRBD1
CDR3 protein: CASSLGQGNEKLFF
CDR3 DNA: TGTGCCAGCAGCCTGGGACAGGGTAATGAAAAACTGTTTTTT

J gene: TRBJ2-5
V gene: TRBV5-4
clone size: NA
D gene: NA
CDR3 protein: CASSFGYQETQYF
CDR3 DNA: TGTGCCAGCAGCTTCGGGTACCAAGAGACCCAGTACTTC

J gene: TRBJ1-2
V gene: TRBV5-1
clone size: once
D gene: NA
CDR3 protein: CASSTEGGNYGYTF
CDR3 DNA: TGCGCCAGCAGCACAGAGGGGGGTAACTATGGCTACACCTTC

J gene: TRBJ1-3
V gene: TRBV5-4
clone size: NA
D gene: NA
CDR3 protein: CASSTRTASSGNTIYF
CDR3 DNA: TGTGCCAGCAGCACTCGGACGGCTAGCTCTGGAAACACCATATATTTT

J gene: TRBJ1-5
V gene: TRBV5-6
clone size: NA
D gene: NA
CDR3 protein: CASSLSMGDQPQHF
CDR3 DNA: TGTGCCAGCAGCTTGTCGATGGGGGATCAGCCCCAGCATTTT

J gene: TRBJ1-5
V gene: TRBV3-1/TRBV3-2
clone size: NA
D gene: NA
CDR3 protein: CASSQDGGVGQPQHF
CDR3 DNA: TGTGCCAGCAGCCAAGATGGAGGGGTAGGACAGCCCCAGCATTTT

J gene: TRBJ2-6
V gene: TRBV7-6
clone size: once
D gene: NA
CDR3 protein: CASSLGVGLGANVLTF
CDR3 DNA: TGTGCCAGCAGCTTAGGGGTAGGCCTTGGGGCCAACGTCCTGACTTTC

J gene: TRBJ2-1
V gene: TRBV27
clone size: NA
D gene: TRBD2
CDR3 protein: CASSRTSGHLSYNEQFF
CDR3 DNA: TGTGCCAGCAGCCGAACTAGCGGTCACCTCTCCTACAATGAGCAGTTCTTC

J gene: TRBJ1-3
V gene: TRBV7-2
clone size: NA
D gene: NA
CDR3 protein: CASSFTSINTIYF
CDR3 DNA: TGTGCCAGCAGCTTTACTAGTATAAACACCATATATTTT

J gene: TRBJ1-1
V gene: TRBV10-2
clone size: NA
D gene: TRBD1
CDR3 protein: CASSESGQGTEAFF
CDR3 DNA: TGCGCCAGCAGTGAGTCGGGACAGGGCACTGAAGCTTTCTTT

J gene: TRBJ2-1
V gene: TRBV2
clone size: NA
D gene: NA
CDR3 protein: CASSEAPGGLSNEQFF
CDR3 DNA: TGTGCCAGCAGTGAAGCCCCGGGGGGCTTAAGTAATGAGCAGTTCTTC

J gene: TRBJ1-1
V gene: TRBV6-1
clone size: NA
D gene: NA
CDR3 protein: CASSEYQAFF
CDR3 DNA: TGTGCCAGCAGTGAGTATCAAGCTTTCTTT

J gene: TRBJ1-5
V gene: TRBV10-2
clone size: NA
D gene: TRBD1
CDR3 protein: CASSSGQGKGQPQHF
CDR3 DNA: TGCGCCAGCAGTTCTGGACAGGGGAAAGGTCAGCCCCAGCATTTT

J gene: TRBJ1-3
V gene: TRBV19
clone size: NA
D gene: TRBD1
CDR3 protein: CASNRGLTGNTIYF
CDR3 DNA: TGTGCCAGTAACAGGGGCTTAACTGGAAACACCATATATTTT

J gene: TRBJ2-7
V gene: TRBV3-1/TRBV3-2
clone size: once
D gene: TRBD2
CDR3 protein: CASSQWGRLAAYKSSYEQYF
CDR3 DNA: TGTGCCAGCAGCCAATGGGGGCGACTAGCGGCCTATAAAAGCTCCTACGAGCAGTACTTC

J gene: TRBJ1-2
V gene: TRBV5-1
clone size: NA
D gene: NA
CDR3 protein: CASSAGHGYTF
CDR3 DNA: TGCGCCAGCAGCGCTGGCCATGGCTACACCTTC

J gene: TRBJ1-5
V gene: TRBV6-2/TRBV6-3
clone size: NA
D gene: NA
CDR3 protein: CASSYSVGPQHF
CDR3 DNA: TGTGCCAGCAGTTACTCGGTGGGGCCCCAGCATTTT

J gene: TRBJ2-1
V gene: TRBV7-9
clone size: NA
D gene: TRBD2
CDR3 protein: CASSPGTSGGPNYNEQFF
CDR3 DNA: TGTGCCAGCAGCCCTGGGACTAGCGGGGGACCAAACTACAATGAGCAGTTCTTC

J gene: TRBJ2-7
V gene: TRBV9
clone size: NA
D gene: TRBD2
CDR3 protein: CASSGGGDSSYEQYF
CDR3 DNA: TGTGCCAGCAGCGGCGGGGGGGACAGCTCCTACGAGCAGTACTTC

J gene: TRBJ2-7
V gene: TRBV7-9
clone size: NA
D gene: NA
CDR3 protein: CASSPLSGLYEQYF
CDR3 DNA: TGTGCCAGCAGCCCCCTTTCAGGACTCTACGAGCAGTACTTC

J gene: TRBJ2-6
V gene: TRBV3-1/TRBV3-2
clone size: NA
D gene: NA
CDR3 protein: CASSPSNSGANVLTF
CDR3 DNA: TGTGCCAGCAGCCCAAGTAACTCTGGGGCCAACGTCCTGACTTTC

J gene: TRBJ1-2
V gene: TRBV5-1
clone size: NA
D gene: NA
CDR3 protein: CASSLEGVYGYTF
CDR3 DNA: TGCGCCAGCAGCTTGGAGGGCGTTTATGGCTACACCTTC

J gene: TRBJ1-2
V gene: TRBV5-1
clone size: once
D gene: NA
CDR3 protein: CASSLEDTRNYGYTF
CDR3 DNA: TGCGCCAGCAGCTTGGAGGACACGCGTAACTATGGCTACACCTTC

J gene: TRBJ1-1
V gene: TRBV9
clone size: NA
D gene: NA
CDR3 protein: CASSPRGGSEAFF
CDR3 DNA: TGTGCCAGCAGCCCAAGAGGAGGCTCTGAAGCTTTCTTT

J gene: TRBJ1-5
V gene: TRBV6-1
clone size: NA
D gene: TRBD1
CDR3 protein: CASSEQTGSTAQHF
CDR3 DNA: TGTGCCAGCAGTGAACAGACAGGGTCAACGGCCCAGCATTTT

J gene: TRBJ1-1
V gene: TRBV23-1
clone size: few
D gene: NA
CDR3 protein: CASSQGQGSTEAFF
CDR3 DNA: TGCGCCAGCAGTCAAGGGCAGGGATCTACTGAAGCTTTCTTT

J gene: TRBJ1-5
V gene: TRBV7-2
clone size: NA
D gene: NA
CDR3 protein: CASSLGQVNQPQHF
CDR3 DNA: TGTGCCAGCAGCTTAGGACAAGTCAATCAGCCCCAGCATTTT

J gene: TRBJ1-2
V gene: TRBV5-1
clone size: NA
D gene: NA
CDR3 protein: CASSFSGGGYTF
CDR3 DNA: TGCGCCAGCAGCTTCTCCGGGGGTGGCTACACCTTC

J gene: TRBJ2-7
V gene: TRBV6-2/TRBV6-3
clone size: NA
D gene: NA
CDR3 protein: CASSYGTGPYEQYF
CDR3 DNA: TGTGCCAGCAGTTATGGGACGGGTCCCTACGAGCAGTACTTC

J gene: TRBJ1-4
V gene: TRBV6-5
clone size: NA
D gene: NA
CDR3 protein: CASSHDRSTNEKLFF
CDR3 DNA: TGTGCCAGCAGTCACGACCGATCAACTAATGAAAAACTGTTTTTT

J gene: TRBJ1-2
V gene: TRBV4-1
clone size: NA
D gene: NA
CDR3 protein: CASSQVGGIYGYTF
CDR3 DNA: TGCGCCAGCAGCCAAGTAGGGGGGATCTATGGCTACACCTTC

J gene: TRBJ2-7
V gene: TRBV14
clone size: NA
D gene: NA
CDR3 protein: CASSQERGSSLVYEQYF
CDR3 DNA: TGTGCCAGCAGCCAAGAACGGGGGTCCTCGCTTGTCTACGAGCAGTACTTC